This T cell receptor (beta chain) was obtained from a study of Graves' ophthalmopathy and Graves' hyperthyroidism. The CDR3 has 16 residues. V was clipped by 4 bases and J by 1 base, with 13 bases between them. The germline gives CDR1 MNHEY, CDR2 SMNVEV (reference sequence). Hyperthyroidism cases were recent diagnoses of under 2 months' duration in people aged 18 to 65. Reliance was placed on clinical symptoms, serum thyroxine, TRAb, thyroid ultrasound and orbital computed tomography for diagnosis. This clonotype was seen many times. Its target is unknown. Broader study findings: Also, most clonotypes expanded in the thyroid above 0.001 frequency appeared in blood.

From RNA, the CDR3 regions of TCR beta chains were amplified and sequenced. RT-PCR with HTBI primers came first, then second-round multiplex PCR. TCRdb used MiXCR to reprocess the multiplex PCR reads, holding one entry per CDR3 protein. The sample shows roughly 400,000 distinct CDR3 sequences, approximately 18% of them seen only once. Specimen: peripheral blood. The V call is TRBV27, the J call TRBJ2-2; a weak D match, TRBD1 (6 bases). The source is an adult woman with stable Graves' hyperthyroidism. CDR3 coding DNA: TGTGCCAGCAGTTGGGACACCGGGTTGAACACCGGGGAGCTGTTTTTT. Protein: CASSWDTGLNTGELFF.